This T cell receptor beta chain was captured in a study of cytomegalovirus exposure and HLA in healthy donors. The V gene lost 2 bases and the J gene lost 1 base, with 9 bases spanning the gap. This CDR3 region has 14 residues. Germline V gives CDR1 SGHTS, CDR2 YDEGEE. With 60 Vbeta and 13 Jbeta primers, the PCR was carried out. Some clones are missing from TCRdb's copy, which holds only in-frame ones; the method was immunoSEQ multiplex PCR. This table has about 140,000 clones, around 80% appearing once. The clonotype originates from a woman between 40 and 55 years old in good health and CMV-seropositive. The sample comprised PBMCs. J is TRBJ2-5 and V is TRBV5-8; weak D call: TRBD1 (5 bases). This CDR3 reads CASSLGTGQETQYF. The DNA for the CDR3 is TGTGCCAGCAGCTTAGGTACAGGCCAAGAGACCCAGTACTTC.